Below are 5 T cell receptor beta chains sequenced from a single sample in a study of T cells after yellow fever vaccination. TCRdb processed the 5' RACE reads anew with MiXCR; each CDR3 protein has one entry. This repertoire shows some 320,000 distinct CDR3 sequences, about 10% found once; its top ten account for about 3.3%. Sample: CD4+ T cells sorted from PBMCs, taken 45 days after the yellow fever booster vaccination. The receptors come from a man younger than 35 who received the YFV17D yellow fever vaccine.

This clonotype showed up just a few times. The chain employs TRBV29-1 and TRBJ2-7; no reliable D call. The germline V and J ends were trimmed by 1 base and 3 bases, with 10 bases remaining between them. This CDR3 is 13 amino acids long. CDR1 and CDR2 from the germline V gene are SQVTM and ANQGSEA. The CDR3 sequence: CSVEGSSLYEQYF. The DNA for the CDR3 is TGCAGCGTTGAAGGGAGCAGCCTCTACGAGCAGTACTTC.

This clonotype was recorded a few times. This sequence joins TRBV11-2 and TRBJ2-2; D is undetermined. This CDR3 comprises 15 residues. Germline-derived CDR1 and CDR2 are SGHAT and FQNNGV. Deletions cut 2 bases from V and 4 bases from J, with 11 bases between. CDR3 residues: CASSLRGWVTGELFF. The CDR3 region has the DNA TGTGCCAGCAGCTTAAGAGGTTGGGTCACCGGGGAGCTGTTTTTT. Full variable domain (missing parts from reference TRBV11-2 and TRBJ2-2): EAGVAQSPRYKIIEKRQSVAFWCNPISGHATLYWYQQILGQGPKLLIQFQNNGVVDDSQLPKDRFSAERLKGVDSTLKIQPAKLEDSAVYLCASSLRGWVTGELFFGEGSRLTVL.

In its sample, this clonotype was seen a few times. This chain joins TRBV4-3 and TRBJ2-3; the D is unclear. CDR3 size: 15 residues. The germline CDR1 and CDR2 sequences are LGHNA and YSLEER. Trimming left V 6 bases short and J 2 bases short, with 15 bases between. The CDR3 sequence: CASRRMGFVTDTQYF. For the CDR3, the DNA is TGCGCCAGCAGGCGGATGGGTTTCGTCACAGATACGCAGTATTTT.

CDR3 protein: CSASTNTGELFF. In DNA, the CDR3 is TGCAGTGCCTCCACTAACACCGGGGAGCTGTTTTTT. The chain uses TRBV20-1 and TRBJ2-2; unclear D gene. From germline, CDR1 is DFQATT and CDR2 SNEGSKA (reference sequence). V gave up 6 bases and J gave up 2 bases, with 7 bases separating them. The CDR3 totals 12 residues.

The chain joins TRBV5-1 to TRBJ2-6; D is unresolved. In germline, CDR1 is SGHRS, CDR2 YFSETQ. The germline V and J ends were trimmed by 0 bases and 0 bases, with 4 bases remaining between them. This CDR3 is 15 amino acids long. CDR3 sequence: CASSLADSGANVLTF. DNA for the CDR3: TGCGCCAGCAGCTTGGCCGACTCTGGGGCCAACGTCCTGACTTTC.